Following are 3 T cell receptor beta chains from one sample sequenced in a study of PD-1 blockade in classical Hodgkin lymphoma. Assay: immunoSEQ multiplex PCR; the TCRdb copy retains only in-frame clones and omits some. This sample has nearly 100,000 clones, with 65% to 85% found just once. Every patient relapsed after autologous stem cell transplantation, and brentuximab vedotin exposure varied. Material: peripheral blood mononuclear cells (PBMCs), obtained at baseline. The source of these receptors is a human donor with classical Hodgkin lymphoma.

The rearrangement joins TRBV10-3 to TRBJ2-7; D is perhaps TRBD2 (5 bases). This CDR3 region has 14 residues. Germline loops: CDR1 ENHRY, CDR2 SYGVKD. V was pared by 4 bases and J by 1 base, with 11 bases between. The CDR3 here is CAISGGPASYEQYF. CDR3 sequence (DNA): TGTGCCATCAGTGGAGGGCCAGCATCCTACGAGCAGTACTTC.

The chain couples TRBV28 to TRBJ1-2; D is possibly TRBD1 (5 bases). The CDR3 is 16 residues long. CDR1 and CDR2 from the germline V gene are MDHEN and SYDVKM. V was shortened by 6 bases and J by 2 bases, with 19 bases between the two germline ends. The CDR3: CASSSRGIGINYGYTF. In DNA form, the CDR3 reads TGTGCCAGCAGCTCGCGGGGGATTGGTATAAACTATGGCTACACCTTC.

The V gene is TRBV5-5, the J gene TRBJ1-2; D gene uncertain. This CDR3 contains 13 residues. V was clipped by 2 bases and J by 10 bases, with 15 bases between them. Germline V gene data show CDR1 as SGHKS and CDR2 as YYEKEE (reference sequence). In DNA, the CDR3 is TGTGCCAGCAGCTTAAGTGACGGCGGGTCCTACACCTTC. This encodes CASSLSDGGSYTF.